This entry lists 8 T cell receptor beta chains sequenced from one sample in a study of blood T cells in healthy people across ages. Primers used in a second PCR of about 6 to 11 cycles were a sample-barcoded 5' primer and a J-beta primer mix. TCRdb recomputed calls from the 5' RACE reads with MiXCR, one row per CDR3 protein. In the table there are approximately 1.5 million distinct CDR3 sequences, 35% to 45% of which are singletons. The sample taken for sequencing was blood. Receptor source: a woman aged 18-35 years in good health.

J is TRBJ2-1 and V is TRBV4-2; weak D call: TRBD2 (5 bases). Germline CDR1 reads LGHNA; CDR2 reads YNFKEQ. The CDR3 has 16 residues. Trimming pared 1 base from V and 1 base from J, leaving 11 bases between. CDR3 amino acids: CASSQAGTGSYNEQFF. The CDR3 DNA is TGTGCCAGCAGCCAAGCGGGAACGGGGTCCTACAATGAGCAGTTCTTC.

The V call is TRBV12-3 or TRBV12-4, the J call TRBJ2-5; D is unclear. CDR3 length equals 13 residues. Trimming shortened V by 3 bases and J by 3 bases, and 8 bases separated the two germline ends. The CDR3 nucleotides are TGTGCCAGCAGTTTTCCTGAGAAAGAGACCCAGTACTTC. It translates to CASSFPEKETQYF.

This rearrangement joins TRBV20-1 to TRBJ2-1; TRBD2 agrees at 9 bases. The DNA end favors TRBJ2-7, so the J call may be wrong. The germline CDR1 and CDR2 sequences are DFQATT and SNEGSKA (reference sequence). The CDR3 loop spans 13 amino acids. The CDR3 sequence is CSARTSEYNEQYF. DNA for the CDR3: TGCAGTGCACGGACTAGCGAGTACAATGAGCAGTACTTC.

The chain carries TRBV13 and TRBJ2-3; D not resolved. Germline values: CDR1 PRHDT, CDR2 FYEKMQ (reference sequence). V lost 0 bases and J lost 2, with 12 bases in between. This CDR3 is built from 16 residues. The CDR3 DNA is TGTGCCAGCAGCTTAGGCGGAACAATATACACAGATACGCAGTATTTT. Amino acids: CASSLGGTIYTDTQYF.

This clonotype was detected only a few times. CDR3 nucleotide sequence: TGTGCCAGCAGTCGGACAGGGGGCTATTACGAGCAGTACTTC. This gives the protein CASSRTGGYYEQYF. J is TRBJ2-5 and V is TRBV12-3 or TRBV12-4; TRBD1 aligns across 11 bases. With the DNA end fitting TRBJ2-7 better, the J assignment may be wrong. This CDR3 is built from 14 residues.

This clonotype has a count of ten or more. The rearrangement uses TRBV7-3 and TRBJ2-1; 8 bases are shared with TRBD1. CDR3 size: 17 residues. With 5 bases clipped from V and 0 bases from J, the junction kept 9 bases outside the gene matches. CDR1 SGHTA and CDR2 FQGTGA come from the germline V gene. The CDR3, as DNA: TGTGCCAGCAGCATGGATGGGACAGGAGGCTCCTACAATGAGCAGTTCTTC. This encodes CASSMDGTGGSYNEQFF.

The V gene is TRBV12-3 or TRBV12-4, the J gene TRBJ2-5, with D tentatively TRBD2 (6 bases). This CDR3 contains 11 residues. The V end lost 5 bases, the J end lost 6 bases, and 7 bases lay between the germline ends. The CDR3 DNA is TGTGCCAGCAGTGGGGGGAAGACCCAGTACTTC. It encodes CASSGGKTQYF.

This clonotype came up once. The V gene is TRBV7-9, the J gene TRBJ2-4; the D gene is possibly TRBD1 (5 bases). V lost 3 bases, J lost 0 bases, and 12 bases lay in between. The CDR3 extends over 16 amino acids. Germline V gene lookup returns CDR1 SEHNR and CDR2 FQNEAQ (reference sequence). CDR3 bases: TGTGCCAGCAGCTTCTCTCAGGGCTTAGCCAAAAACATTCAGTACTTC. The encoded protein is CASSFSQGLAKNIQYF. Based on the CDR3 plus reference TRBV7-9 and TRBJ2-4, the full variable domain is DTGVSQNPRHKITKRGQNVTFRCDPISEHNRLYWYRQTLGQGPEFLTYFQNEAQLEKSRLLSDRFSAERPKGSFSTLEIQRTEQGDSAMYLCASSFSQGLAKNIQYFGAGTRLSVL.